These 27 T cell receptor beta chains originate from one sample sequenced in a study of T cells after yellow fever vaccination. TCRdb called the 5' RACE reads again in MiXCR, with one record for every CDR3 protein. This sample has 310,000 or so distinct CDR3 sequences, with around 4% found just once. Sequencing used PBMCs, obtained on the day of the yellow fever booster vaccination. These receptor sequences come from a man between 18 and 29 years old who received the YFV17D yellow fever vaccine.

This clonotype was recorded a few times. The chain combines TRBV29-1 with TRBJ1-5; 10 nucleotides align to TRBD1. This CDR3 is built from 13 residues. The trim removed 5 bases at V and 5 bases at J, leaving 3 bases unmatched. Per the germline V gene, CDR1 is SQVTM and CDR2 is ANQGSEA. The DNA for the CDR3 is TGCAGCGTTACCGGGACAGGGGATCAGCCCCAGCATTTT. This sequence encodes CSVTGTGDQPQHF.

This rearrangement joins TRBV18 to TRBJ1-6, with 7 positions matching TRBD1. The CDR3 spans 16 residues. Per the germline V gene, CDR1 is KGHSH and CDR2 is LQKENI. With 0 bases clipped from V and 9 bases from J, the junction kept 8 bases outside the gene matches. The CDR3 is CASSPPSGAGGSPLHF. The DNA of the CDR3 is TGTGCCAGCTCACCACCATCGGGGGCAGGGGGTTCACCCCTCCACTTT.

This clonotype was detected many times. The CDR3 DNA reads as TGTGCCATCGCCCGGGACGGTCCTCAGCCCCAGCATTTT. Translation: CAIARDGPQPQHF. V usage is TRBV10-3 and J usage is TRBJ1-5, with TRBD1 as a possible D gene (5 bases). The germline CDR1 and CDR2 sequences are ENHRY and SYGVKD. V shed 8 bases and J shed 6 bases, with 14 bases lying between them. This CDR3 is 13 amino acids long.

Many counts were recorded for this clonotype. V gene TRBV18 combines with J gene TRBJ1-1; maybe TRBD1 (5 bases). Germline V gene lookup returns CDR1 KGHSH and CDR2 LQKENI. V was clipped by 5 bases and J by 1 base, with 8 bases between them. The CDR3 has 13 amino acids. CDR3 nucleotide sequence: TGTGCCAGCTCATCGGGACGGAACACTGAAGCTTTCTTT. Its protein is CASSSGRNTEAFF.

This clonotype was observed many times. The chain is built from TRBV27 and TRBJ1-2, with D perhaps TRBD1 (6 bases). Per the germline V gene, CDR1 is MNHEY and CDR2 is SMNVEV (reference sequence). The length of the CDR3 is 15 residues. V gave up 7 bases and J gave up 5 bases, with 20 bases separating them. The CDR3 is CASTDLGAGAYGYTF. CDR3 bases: TGTGCCAGCACCGACCTTGGGGCAGGGGCTTATGGCTACACCTTC.

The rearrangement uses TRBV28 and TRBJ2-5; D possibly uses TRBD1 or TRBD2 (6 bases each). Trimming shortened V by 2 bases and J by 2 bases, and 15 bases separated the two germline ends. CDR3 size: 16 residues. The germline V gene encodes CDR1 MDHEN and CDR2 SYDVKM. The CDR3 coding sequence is TGTGCCAGCAGTTTAAGGGGGGCCAGCGGACAAGAGACCCAGTACTTC. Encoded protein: CASSLRGASGQETQYF.

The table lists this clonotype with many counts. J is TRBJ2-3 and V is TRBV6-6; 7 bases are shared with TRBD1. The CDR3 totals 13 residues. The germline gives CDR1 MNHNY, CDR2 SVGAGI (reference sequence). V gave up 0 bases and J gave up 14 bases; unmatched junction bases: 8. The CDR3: CASSYSRGQTLYF. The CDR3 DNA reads TGTGCCAGCAGTTACTCGAGGGGACAGACGTTGTATTTT.

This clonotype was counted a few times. The CDR3 spells CASSLPTVGGWDNEQFF. The CDR3 DNA follows: TGCGCCAGCAGCTTACCCACAGTAGGGGGCTGGGACAATGAGCAGTTCTTC. This rearrangement joins TRBV5-1 to TRBJ2-1, with 7 nucleotides matching TRBD1. Germline V lookup: CDR1 SGHRS, CDR2 YFSETQ. The CDR3 runs 17 residues. The V and J ends lost 2 bases and 5 bases, in that order; junction bases with no gene match: 13. Full variable domain (rest looked up from reference TRBV5-1 and TRBJ2-1): KAGVTQTPRYLIKTRGQQVTLSCSPISGHRSVSWYQQTPGQGLQFLFEYFSETQRNKGNFPGRFSGRQFSNSRSEMNVSTLELGDSALYLCASSLPTVGGWDNEQFFGPGTRLTVL.

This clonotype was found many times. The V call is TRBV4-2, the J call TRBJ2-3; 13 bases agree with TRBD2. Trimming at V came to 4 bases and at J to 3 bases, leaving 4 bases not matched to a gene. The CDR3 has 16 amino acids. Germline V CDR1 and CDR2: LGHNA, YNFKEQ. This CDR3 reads CASSPTSGGGTDTQYF. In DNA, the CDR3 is TGTGCCAGCAGCCCTACTAGCGGGGGGGGGACAGATACGCAGTATTTT.

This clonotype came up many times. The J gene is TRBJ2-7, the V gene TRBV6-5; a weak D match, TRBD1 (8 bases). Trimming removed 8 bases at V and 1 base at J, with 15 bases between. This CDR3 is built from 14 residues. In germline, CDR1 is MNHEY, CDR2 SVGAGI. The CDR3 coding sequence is TGTGCCAGCGGTTCACAGGGGGGGTCCTACGAGCAGTACTTC. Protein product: CASGSQGGSYEQYF.

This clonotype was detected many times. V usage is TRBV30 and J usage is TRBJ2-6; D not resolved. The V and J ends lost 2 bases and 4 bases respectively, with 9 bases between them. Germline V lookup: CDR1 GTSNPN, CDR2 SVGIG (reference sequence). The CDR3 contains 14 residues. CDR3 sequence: CAWSIRGGANVLTF. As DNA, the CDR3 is TGTGCCTGGAGTATCCGTGGGGGGGCCAACGTCCTGACTTTC. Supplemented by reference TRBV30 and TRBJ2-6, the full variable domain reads SQTIHQWPATLVQPVGSPLSLECTVEGTSNPNLYWYRQAAGRGLQLLFYSVGIGQISSEVPQNLSASRPQDRQFILSSKKLLLSDSGFYLCAWSIRGGANVLTFGAGSRLTVL.

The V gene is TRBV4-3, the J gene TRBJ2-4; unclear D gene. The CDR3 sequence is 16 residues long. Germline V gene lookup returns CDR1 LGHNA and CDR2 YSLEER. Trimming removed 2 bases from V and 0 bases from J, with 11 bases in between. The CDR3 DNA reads TGCGCCAGCAGCCAAAGCTCGGGTCTAGCCAAAAACATTCAGTACTTC. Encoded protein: CASSQSSGLAKNIQYF.

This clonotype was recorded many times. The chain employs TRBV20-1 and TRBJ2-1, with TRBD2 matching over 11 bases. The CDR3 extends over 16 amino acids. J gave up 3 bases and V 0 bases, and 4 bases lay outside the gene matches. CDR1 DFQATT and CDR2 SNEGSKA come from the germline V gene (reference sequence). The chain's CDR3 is CSAREFSGGVYNEQFF. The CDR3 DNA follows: TGCAGTGCTAGAGAGTTTAGCGGGGGGGTCTACAATGAGCAGTTCTTC.

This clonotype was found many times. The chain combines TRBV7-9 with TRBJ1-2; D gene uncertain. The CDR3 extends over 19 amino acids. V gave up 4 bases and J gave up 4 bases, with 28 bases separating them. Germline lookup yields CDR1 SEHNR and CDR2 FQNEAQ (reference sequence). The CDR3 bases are TGTGCCAGCAGCTCCAACCCGTGGGGTGATTCCTCGGCGCTCTATGGCTACACCTTC. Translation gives CASSSNPWGDSSALYGYTF.

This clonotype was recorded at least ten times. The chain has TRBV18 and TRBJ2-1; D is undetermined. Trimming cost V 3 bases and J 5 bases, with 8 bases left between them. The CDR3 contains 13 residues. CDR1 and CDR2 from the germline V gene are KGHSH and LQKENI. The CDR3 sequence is CASSPKTDNEQFF. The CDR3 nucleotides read TGTGCCAGCTCACCTAAAACAGACAATGAGCAGTTCTTC.

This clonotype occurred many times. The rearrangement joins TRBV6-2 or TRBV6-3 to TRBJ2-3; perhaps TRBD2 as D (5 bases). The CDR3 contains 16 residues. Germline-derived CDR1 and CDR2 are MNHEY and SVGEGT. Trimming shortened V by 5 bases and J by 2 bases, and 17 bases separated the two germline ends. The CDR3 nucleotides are TGTGCCAGCAGTCAGTGGGGTCCGGACTTCACAGATACGCAGTATTTT. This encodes CASSQWGPDFTDTQYF.

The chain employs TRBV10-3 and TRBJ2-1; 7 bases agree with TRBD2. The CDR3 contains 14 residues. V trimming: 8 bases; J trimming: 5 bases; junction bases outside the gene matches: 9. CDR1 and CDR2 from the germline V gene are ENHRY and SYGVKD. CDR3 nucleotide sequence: TGTGCCATCGCAGACGGGACTACCCACAATGAGCAGTTCTTC. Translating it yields CAIADGTTHNEQFF.

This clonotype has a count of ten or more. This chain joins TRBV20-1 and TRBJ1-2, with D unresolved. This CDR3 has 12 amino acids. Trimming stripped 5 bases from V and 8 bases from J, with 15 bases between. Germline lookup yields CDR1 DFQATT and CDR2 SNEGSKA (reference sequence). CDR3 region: CSAASPTGGYTF. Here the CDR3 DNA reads TGCAGTGCTGCCAGTCCCACTGGCGGCTACACCTTC.

CDR3 coding DNA: TGTGCCAGCACCTGGGGGGTTAATGAGCAGTACTTC. This codes for CASTWGVNEQYF. The chain carries TRBV5-6 and TRBJ2-7; D possibly corresponds to TRBD2 (6 bases). The CDR3 consists of 12 residues. Germline assignment: CDR1 SGHDT and CDR2 YYEEEE. Trimming left V 6 bases short and J 7 bases short, with 14 bases between.

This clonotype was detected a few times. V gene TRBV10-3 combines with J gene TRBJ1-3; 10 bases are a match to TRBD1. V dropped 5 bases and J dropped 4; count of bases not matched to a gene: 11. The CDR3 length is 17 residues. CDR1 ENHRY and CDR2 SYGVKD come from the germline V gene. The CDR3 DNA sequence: TGTGCCATCAGTAGAGGGCCGACAGGGGGCTCAGGAAACACCATATATTTT. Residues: CAISRGPTGGSGNTIYF.

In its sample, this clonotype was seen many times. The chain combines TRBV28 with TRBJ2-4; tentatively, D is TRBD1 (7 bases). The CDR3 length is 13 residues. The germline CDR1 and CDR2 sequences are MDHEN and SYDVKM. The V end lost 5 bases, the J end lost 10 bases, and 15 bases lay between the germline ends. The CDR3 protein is CASSLRQGLIQYF. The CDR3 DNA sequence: TGTGCCAGCAGTCTTCGACAGGGACTGATTCAGTACTTC.

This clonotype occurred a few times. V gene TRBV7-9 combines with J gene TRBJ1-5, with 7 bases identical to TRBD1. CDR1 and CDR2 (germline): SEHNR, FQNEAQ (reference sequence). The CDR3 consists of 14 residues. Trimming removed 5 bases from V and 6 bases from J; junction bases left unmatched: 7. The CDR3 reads CASSAITGVQPQHF. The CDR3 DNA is TGTGCCAGCAGCGCTATAACAGGGGTTCAGCCCCAGCATTTT. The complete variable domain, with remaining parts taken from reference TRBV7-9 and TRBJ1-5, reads DTGVSQNPRHKITKRGQNVTFRCDPISEHNRLYWYRQTLGQGPEFLTYFQNEAQLEKSRLLSDRFSAERPKGSFSTLEIQRTEQGDSAMYLCASSAITGVQPQHFGDGTRLSIL.

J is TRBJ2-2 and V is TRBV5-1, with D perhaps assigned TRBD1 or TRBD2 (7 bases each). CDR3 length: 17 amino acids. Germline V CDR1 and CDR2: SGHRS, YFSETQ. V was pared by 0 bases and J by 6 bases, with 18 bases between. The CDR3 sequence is CASSLVTGRDSAGELFF. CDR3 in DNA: TGCGCCAGCAGCTTGGTGACAGGGAGGGACAGCGCCGGGGAGCTGTTTTTT.

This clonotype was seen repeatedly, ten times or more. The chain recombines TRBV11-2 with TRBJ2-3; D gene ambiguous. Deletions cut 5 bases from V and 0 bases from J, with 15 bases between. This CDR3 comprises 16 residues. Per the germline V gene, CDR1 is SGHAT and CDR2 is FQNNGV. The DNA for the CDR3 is TGTGCCAGCAGCCCCGGCCCTCCAGCTAGCACAGATACGCAGTATTTT. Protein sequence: CASSPGPPASTDTQYF.

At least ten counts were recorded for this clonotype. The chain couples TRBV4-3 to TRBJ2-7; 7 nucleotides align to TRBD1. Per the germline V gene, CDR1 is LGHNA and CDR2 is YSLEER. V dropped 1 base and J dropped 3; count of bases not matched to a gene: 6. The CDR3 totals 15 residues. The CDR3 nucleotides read TGCGCCAGCAGCCAAGCCCCGGGACAGAGCTACGAGCAGTACTTC. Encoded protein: CASSQAPGQSYEQYF.

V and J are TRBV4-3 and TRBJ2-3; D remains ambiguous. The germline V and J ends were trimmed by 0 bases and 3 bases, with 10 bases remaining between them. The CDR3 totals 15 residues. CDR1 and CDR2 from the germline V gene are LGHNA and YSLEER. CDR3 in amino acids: CASSQDLGLTDTQYF. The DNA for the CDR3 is TGCGCCAGCAGCCAAGATTTAGGTCTTACAGATACGCAGTATTTT.

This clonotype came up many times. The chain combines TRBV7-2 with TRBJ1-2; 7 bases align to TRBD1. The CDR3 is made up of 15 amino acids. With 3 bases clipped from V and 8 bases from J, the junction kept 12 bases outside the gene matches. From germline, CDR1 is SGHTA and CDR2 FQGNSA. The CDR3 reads CASSFSGTDLSGYTF. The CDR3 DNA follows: TGTGCCAGCAGCTTTTCCGGGACAGACTTGTCCGGCTACACCTTC. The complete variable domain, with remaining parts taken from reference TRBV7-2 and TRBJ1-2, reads GAGVSQSPSNKVTEKGKDVELRCDPISGHTALYWYRQSLGQGLEFLIYFQGNSAPDKSGLPSDRFSAERTGGSVSTLTIQRTQQEDSAVYLCASSFSGTDLSGYTFGSGTRLTVV.